This T cell receptor beta chain appears in the sequencing data of a study of response to subunit inactivated influenza vaccine. Note on this clonotype: Its target is unknown.

Study results and limitations: Authors proposed each seasonal influenza vaccination draws in few new T cells.

TCRdb reanalysed the RT-PCR reads using MiXCR and keeps one entry per CDR3 protein. In the table there are around 850,000 distinct CDR3 sequences, 15% to 20% of which are singletons. Specimen: PBMCs from blood, collected roughly 5 days after vaccination. This receptor was identified in a man in his fifties who received an inactivated influenza vaccine.

CDR3 residues: CASRLAGEQYF. The CDR3 region has the DNA TGTGCCAGCCGACTCGCCGGCGAGCAGTACTTC. The V and J genes are TRBV6-6 and TRBJ2-7; D unclear. Germline V gene sequence: CDR1 MNHNY, CDR2 SVGAGI (reference sequence). The CDR3 totals 11 residues. V gave up 8 bases and J gave up 6 bases, with 11 bases separating them.